The clone carrying this T cell receptor (beta chain) was detected many times. Its antigen remains unknown. This record comes from a study of T-cell reconstitution after alpha-beta-depleted transplantation in children. Study observations and caveats: T cells produced anew were the main source of T-cell counts and diversity one year after transplant. There were some patients whose high TCRbeta diversity at day 60 came from surviving recipient T cells and thymic progenitors. At around two months after transplant, the alpha-beta T cells were reportedly derived from several hundred expanded clones that came from non-depleted graft cells.

Unique molecular identifiers were incorporated into the prepared TCRbeta library. TCRdb reanalysed the PCR reads using MiXCR and keeps one entry per CDR3 protein. The sample records roughly 420,000 distinct CDR3 sequences, about 17% being singletons. CDR1 is ENHRY and CDR2 is SYGVKD in the germline V gene. V was cut by 4 bases and J by 8 bases, with 11 bases left in between. The CDR3 loop spans 13 amino acids. This receptor was identified in a boy in the first two years of life who had a stem cell transplant for Wiskott-Aldrich syndrome, so the T cells may come from the graft donor. This chain joins TRBV10-3 and TRBJ1-4, with TRBD1 as a possible D gene (5 bases). Sequencing was performed on PBMCs, mostly from graft donor cells, taken 360 days after TCRalphabeta/CD19-depleted stem cell transplant. CDR3 sequence reads: CAISVGVGEKLFF. For the CDR3, the DNA is TGTGCCATCAGTGTGGGGGTTGGCGAAAAACTGTTTTTT.